Sequencing of this T cell receptor (beta chain) was carried out in a study of blood T cells in healthy people across ages. Overall study findings and caveats: Because sorting was not performed, PBMCs prevented conclusive naive versus antigen-experienced comparison.

Together with a sample-barcoded 5' primer, a J-beta primer mix was included in a second PCR lasting roughly 6 to 12 cycles. TCRdb analysed the 5' RACE reads with MiXCR anew, one entry per CDR3 protein. The data contain some 1.8 million distinct CDR3 sequences, approximately 40% of them singletons. This clonotype showed up just once. Its antigen is not known. The CDR3 is made up of 15 amino acids. Germline V gene data show CDR1 as SGHTA and CDR2 as FQGTGA. Trimming pared 0 bases from V and 8 bases from J, leaving 14 bases between. This chain uses TRBV7-3 with TRBJ2-1; the D call may be TRBD1 or TRBD2 (5 bases each). This sequence originates from a human donor in good health. Sequenced sample: blood. The CDR3 DNA reads as TGTGCCAGCAGCTTAACCCCGGGACCTCCTGATGAGCAGTTCTTC. Translating it yields CASSLTPGPPDEQFF.